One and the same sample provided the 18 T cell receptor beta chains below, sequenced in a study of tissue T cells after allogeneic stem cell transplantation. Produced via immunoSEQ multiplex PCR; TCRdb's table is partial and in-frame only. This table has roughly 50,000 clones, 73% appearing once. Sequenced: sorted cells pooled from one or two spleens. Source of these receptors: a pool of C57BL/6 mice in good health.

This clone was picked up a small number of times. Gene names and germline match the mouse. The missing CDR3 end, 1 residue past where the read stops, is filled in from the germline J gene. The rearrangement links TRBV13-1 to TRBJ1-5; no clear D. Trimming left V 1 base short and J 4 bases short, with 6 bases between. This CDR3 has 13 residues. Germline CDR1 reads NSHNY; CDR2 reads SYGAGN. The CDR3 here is CASSDWANQAPLF. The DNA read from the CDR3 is TGTGCCAGCAGTGATTGGGCTAACCAGGCTCCGCTT.

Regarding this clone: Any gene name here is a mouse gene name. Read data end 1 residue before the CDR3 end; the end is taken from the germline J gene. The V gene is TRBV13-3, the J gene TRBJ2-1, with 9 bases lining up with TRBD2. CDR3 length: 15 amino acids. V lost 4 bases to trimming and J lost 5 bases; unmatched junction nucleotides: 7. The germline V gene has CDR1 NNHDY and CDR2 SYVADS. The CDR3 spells CASSSPGGGNAEQFF. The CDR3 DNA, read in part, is TGTGCCAGCAGTTCCCCTGGGGGGGGGAATGCTGAGCAGTTC.

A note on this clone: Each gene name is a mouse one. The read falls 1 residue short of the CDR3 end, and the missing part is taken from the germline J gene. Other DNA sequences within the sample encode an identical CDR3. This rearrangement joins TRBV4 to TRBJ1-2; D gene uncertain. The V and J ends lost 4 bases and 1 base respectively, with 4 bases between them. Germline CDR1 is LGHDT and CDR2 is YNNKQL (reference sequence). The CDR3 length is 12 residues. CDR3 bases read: TGTGCCAGCAGCTTTCAAAACTCCGACTACACC. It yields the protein CASSFQNSDYT. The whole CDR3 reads CASSFQNSDYTF.

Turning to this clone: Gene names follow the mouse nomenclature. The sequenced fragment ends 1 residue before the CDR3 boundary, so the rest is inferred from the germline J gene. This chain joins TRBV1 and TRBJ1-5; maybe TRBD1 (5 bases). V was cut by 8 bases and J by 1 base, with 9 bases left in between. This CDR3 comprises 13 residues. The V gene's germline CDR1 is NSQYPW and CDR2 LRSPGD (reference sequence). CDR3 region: CTCGRGNNQAPLF. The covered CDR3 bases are TGCACCTGCGGAAGGGGAAACAACCAGGCTCCGCTT.

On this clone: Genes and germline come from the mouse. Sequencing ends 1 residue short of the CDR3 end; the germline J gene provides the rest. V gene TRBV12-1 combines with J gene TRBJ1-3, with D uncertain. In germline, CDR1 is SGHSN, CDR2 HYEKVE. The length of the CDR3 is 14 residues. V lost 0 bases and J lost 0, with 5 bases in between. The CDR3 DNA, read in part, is TGTGCCAGCTCTCTCGGCTTTTCTGGAAATACGCTCTAT. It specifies CASSLGFSGNTLY. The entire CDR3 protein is CASSLGFSGNTLYF. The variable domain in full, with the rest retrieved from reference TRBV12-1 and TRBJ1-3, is DSGVVQSPRHIIKEKGGRSVLTCIPISGHSNVVWYQQTLGKELKFLIQHYEKVERDKGFLPSRFSVQQFDDYHSEMNMSALELEDSAMYFCASSLGFSGNTLYFGEGSRLIVV.

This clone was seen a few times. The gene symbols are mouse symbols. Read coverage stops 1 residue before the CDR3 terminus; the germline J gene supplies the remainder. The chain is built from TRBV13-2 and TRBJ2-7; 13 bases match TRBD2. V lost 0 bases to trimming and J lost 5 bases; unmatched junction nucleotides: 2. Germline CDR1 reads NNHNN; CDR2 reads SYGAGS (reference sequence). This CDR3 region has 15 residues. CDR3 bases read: TGTGCCAGCGGTGATGTGGGGACTGGGGGGGATGAACAGTAC. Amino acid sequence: CASGDVGTGGDEQY. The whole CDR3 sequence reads CASGDVGTGGDEQYF.

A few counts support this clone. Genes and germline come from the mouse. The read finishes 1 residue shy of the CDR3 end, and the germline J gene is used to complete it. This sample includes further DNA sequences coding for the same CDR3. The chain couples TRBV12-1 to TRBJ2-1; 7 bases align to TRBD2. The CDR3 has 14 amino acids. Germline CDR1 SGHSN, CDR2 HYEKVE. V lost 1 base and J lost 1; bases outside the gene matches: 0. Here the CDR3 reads CASSLGGNYAEQFF. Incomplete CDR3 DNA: TGTGCCAGCTCTCTTGGGGGGAACTATGCTGAGCAGTTC.

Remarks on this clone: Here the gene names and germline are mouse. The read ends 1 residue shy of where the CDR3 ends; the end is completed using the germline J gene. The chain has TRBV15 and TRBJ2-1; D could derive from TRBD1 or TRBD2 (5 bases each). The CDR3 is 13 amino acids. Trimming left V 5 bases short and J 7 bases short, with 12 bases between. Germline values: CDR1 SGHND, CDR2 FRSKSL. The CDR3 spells CASSPGAGAEQFF. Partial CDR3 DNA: TGTGCCAGCAGTCCCGGGGCGGGGGCTGAGCAGTTC.

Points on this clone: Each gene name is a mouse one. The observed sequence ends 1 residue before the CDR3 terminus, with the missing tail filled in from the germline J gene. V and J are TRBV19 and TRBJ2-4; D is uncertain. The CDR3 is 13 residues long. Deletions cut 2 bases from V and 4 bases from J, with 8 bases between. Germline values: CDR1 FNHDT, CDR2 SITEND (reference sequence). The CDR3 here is CASSINPKNTLYF. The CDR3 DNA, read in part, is TGTGCCAGCAGTATTAATCCGAAAAACACCTTGTAC.

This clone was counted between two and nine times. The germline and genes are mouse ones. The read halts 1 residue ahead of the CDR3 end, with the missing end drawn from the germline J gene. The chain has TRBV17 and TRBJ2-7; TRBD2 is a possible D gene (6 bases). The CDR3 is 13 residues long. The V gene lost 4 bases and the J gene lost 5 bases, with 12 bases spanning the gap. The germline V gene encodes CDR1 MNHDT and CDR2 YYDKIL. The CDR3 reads CASSIPGGNEQYF. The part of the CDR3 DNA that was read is TGTGCTAGCAGTATTCCGGGGGGAAATGAACAGTAC.

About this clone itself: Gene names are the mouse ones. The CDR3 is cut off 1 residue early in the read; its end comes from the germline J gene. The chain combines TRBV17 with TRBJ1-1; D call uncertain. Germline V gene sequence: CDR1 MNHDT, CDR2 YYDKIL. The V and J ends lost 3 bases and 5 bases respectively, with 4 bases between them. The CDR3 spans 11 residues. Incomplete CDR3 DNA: TGTGCTAGCAGTAGGAAGACAGAAGTCTTC. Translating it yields CASSRKTEVF. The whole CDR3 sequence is CASSRKTEVFF.

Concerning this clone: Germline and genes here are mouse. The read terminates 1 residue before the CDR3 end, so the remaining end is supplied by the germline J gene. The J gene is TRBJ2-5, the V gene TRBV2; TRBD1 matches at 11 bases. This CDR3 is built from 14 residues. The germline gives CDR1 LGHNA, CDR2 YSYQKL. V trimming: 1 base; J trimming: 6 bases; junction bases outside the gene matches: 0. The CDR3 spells CASSQGDRGDTQYF. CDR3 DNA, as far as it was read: TGTGCCAGCAGCCAAGGGGACAGGGGGGACACCCAGTAC. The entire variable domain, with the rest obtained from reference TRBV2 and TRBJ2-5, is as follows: DPKIIQKPKYLVAVTGSEKILICEQYLGHNAMYWYRQSAKKPLEFMFSYSYQKLMDNQTASSRFQPQSSKKNHLDLQITALKPDDSATYFCASSQGDRGDTQYFGPGTRLLVL.

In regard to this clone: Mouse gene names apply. The sequenced CDR3 bases are TGTGCTAGCAGTCCGACACCTTATAACAACCAGGCTCCGCTT. As protein: CASSPTPYNNQAPL. The whole CDR3 sequence reads CASSPTPYNNQAPLF. This chain connects TRBV17 to TRBJ1-5; D gene ambiguous. The read finishes 1 residue shy of the CDR3 end, and the germline J gene is used to complete it. The CDR3 covers 15 residues. Between the trimmed V and J ends, which lost 5 bases and 0 bases, there was a span of 11 bases. Germline V gene lookup returns CDR1 MNHDT and CDR2 YYDKIL. Combining the CDR3 with reference TRBV17 and TRBJ1-5 gives the whole variable domain DTTVKQNPRYKLARVGKPVNLICSQTMNHDTMYWYQKKPNQAPKLLLFYYDKILNREADTFEKFQSSRPNNSFCSLYIGSAGLEYSAMYLCASSPTPYNNQAPLFGEGTRLSVL.

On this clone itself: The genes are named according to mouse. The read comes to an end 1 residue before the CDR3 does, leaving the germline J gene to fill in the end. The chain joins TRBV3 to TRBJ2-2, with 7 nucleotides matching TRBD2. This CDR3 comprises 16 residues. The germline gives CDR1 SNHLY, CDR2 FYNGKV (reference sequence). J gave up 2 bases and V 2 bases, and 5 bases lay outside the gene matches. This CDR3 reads CASSLNRGGNTGQLYF. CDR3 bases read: TGTGCCAGCAGCTTAAATCGGGGGGGGAACACCGGGCAGCTCTAC.

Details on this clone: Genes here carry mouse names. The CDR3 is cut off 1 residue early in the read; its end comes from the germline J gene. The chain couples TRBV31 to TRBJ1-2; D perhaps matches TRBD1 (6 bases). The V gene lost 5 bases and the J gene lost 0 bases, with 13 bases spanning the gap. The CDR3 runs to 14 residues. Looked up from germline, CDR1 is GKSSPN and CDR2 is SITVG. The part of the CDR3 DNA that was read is TGTGCCTGGGCTCGGGACATTGCAAACTCCGACTACACC. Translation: CAWARDIANSDYT. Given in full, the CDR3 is CAWARDIANSDYTF.

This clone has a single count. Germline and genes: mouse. The CDR3 is CTCSARDISQNTLYF. Partial CDR3 DNA: TGCACCTGCAGTGCTCGGGACATTAGTCAAAACACCTTGTAC. The chain is built from TRBV1 and TRBJ2-4, with a weak D call TRBD1 (6 bases). The read falls 1 residue short of the CDR3 end, and the missing part is taken from the germline J gene. V lost 3 bases to trimming and J lost 0 bases, with 10 bases between them. Germline-derived CDR1 and CDR2 are NSQYPW and LRSPGD (reference sequence). CDR3 length equals 15 residues.

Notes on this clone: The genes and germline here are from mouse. The CDR3: CGARGGLANTLYF. The sequenced CDR3 bases are TGTGGTGCTAGGGGGGGACTGGCTAACACCTTGTAC. The chain uses TRBV20 and TRBJ2-4; TRBD2 aligns across 8 bases. Coverage ceases 1 residue before the CDR3 finishes, and the germline J gene fills in the end. The junction had 3 bases not matched to a gene; V was cut back by 1 base and J by 6 bases. There are 13 residues in the CDR3. CDR1 and CDR2 (germline): GFQATS, STVNSAI. Variable domain in full (rest from reference TRBV20 and TRBJ2-4): GALVYQYPRRTICKSGTSMRMECQAVGFQATSVAWYRQSPQKTFELIALSTVNSAIKYEQNFTQEKFPISHPNLSFSSMTVLNAYLEDRGLYLCGARGGLANTLYFGAGTRLSVL.

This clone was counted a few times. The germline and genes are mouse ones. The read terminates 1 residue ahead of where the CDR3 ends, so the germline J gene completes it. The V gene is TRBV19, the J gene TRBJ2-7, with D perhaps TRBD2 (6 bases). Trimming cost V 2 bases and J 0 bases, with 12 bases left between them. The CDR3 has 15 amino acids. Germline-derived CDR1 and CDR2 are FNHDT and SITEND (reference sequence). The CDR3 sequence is CASSILLGSSYEQYF. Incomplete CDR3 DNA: TGTGCCAGCAGTATTTTGCTGGGGAGCTCCTATGAACAGTAC.